The present TCR beta chain was sequenced within a study of blood T cell repertoires in COVID-19. Study-level background: Material from acute and convalescent COVID-19 was sourced from the United States, Italy and Spain.

The V and J ends lost 4 bases and 7 bases, in that order; junction bases with no gene match: 4. CDR1 is LGHDT, CDR2 YNNKEL, per germline (reference sequence). The CDR3 loop spans 14 amino acids. Donors in Cohort 3 who had recovered were those with two negative PCRs, healthcare professional clearance, or resolution of their symptoms. Per the original methods: It was from reference gene primer amplification that nucleated cell counts were estimated. Clones were read by immunoSEQ multiplex PCR, and TCRdb kept only the in-frame ones, dropping some. D and trimming come from the DNA, and the V and J calls and clone size come from that table. Of hundreds of thousands of clones listed, over 75% are singletons.

Sequencing used PBMCs or T cells enriched from blood (not recorded which). The receptor was isolated from a woman under 30 who had recovered from COVID-19. The chain links TRBV3-1 (or the pseudogene TRBV3-2) to TRBJ1-5; 10 positions agree with TRBD1. The CDR3 region is CASSPRDRGQPQHF. CDR3 DNA: TGTGCCAGCAGCCCCCGGGACAGGGGCCAGCCCCAGCATTTT.